Listed here is a single T cell receptor (beta chain). Using unique molecular identifiers, the investigators prepared the TCRbeta library. TCRdb processed the PCR reads anew with MiXCR; each CDR3 protein has one entry. The sample includes about 540,000 distinct CDR3 sequences, about a sixth seen only once; the top ten take about 3.1%. This record belongs to a study of T-cell reconstitution after alpha-beta-depleted transplantation in children. Germline V gene lookup returns CDR1 DFQATT and CDR2 SNEGSKA (reference sequence). The CDR3 loop spans 15 amino acids. V was pared by 3 bases and J by 4 bases, with 18 bases between.

Specimen: PBMCs from the stem cell graft donor, collected from the stem cell graft. The V call is TRBV20-1, the J call TRBJ1-1; possible D gene TRBD1, 5 bases. The sequence derives from a human donor who donated a stem cell graft to a child with acute lymphoblastic leukemia. The CDR3 DNA reads as TGCAGTGCTAGGGCCCCGTCTGGGGCCGGCACTGAAGCTTTCTTT. It is translated as CSARAPSGAGTEAFF.